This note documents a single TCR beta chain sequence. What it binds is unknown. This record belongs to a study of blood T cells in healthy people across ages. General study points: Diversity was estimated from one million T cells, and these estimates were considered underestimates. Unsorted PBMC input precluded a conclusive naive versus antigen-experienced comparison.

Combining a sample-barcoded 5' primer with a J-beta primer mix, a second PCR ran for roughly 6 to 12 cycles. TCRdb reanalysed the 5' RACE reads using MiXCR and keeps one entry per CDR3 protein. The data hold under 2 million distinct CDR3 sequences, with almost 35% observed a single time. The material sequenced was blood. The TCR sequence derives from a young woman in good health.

CDR3 coding DNA: TGTGCCACCAGCAGTGATCTGGTGGGGTCTCTTGATACGCAGTATTTT. Translating gives CATSSDLVGSLDTQYF. The rearrangement uses TRBV15 and TRBJ2-3; D gene ambiguous. The V and J ends lost 3 bases and 6 bases respectively, with 19 bases between them. Germline assignment: CDR1 LNHNV and CDR2 YYDKDF (reference sequence). This CDR3 region has 16 residues.